These 28 T cell receptor beta chains were all obtained from the same sample, sequenced in a study of blood T cells in healthy people across ages. Through a sample-barcoded 5' primer and a J-beta primer mix, a second PCR was run for roughly 6 to 11 cycles. MiXCR was run by TCRdb on the 5' RACE reads, yielding one entry per CDR3 protein. The table lists some 1.4 million distinct CDR3 sequences, about 43% of them singletons, with 7.9% in the top ten. Sequenced sample: blood. These receptors came from a woman aged 18-29 years in good health.

The chain uses TRBV20-1 and TRBJ1-1; TRBD1 might be the D (5 bases). Trimming removed 0 bases at V and 1 base at J, with 15 bases between. The CDR3 extends over 16 amino acids. Germline assignment: CDR1 DFQATT and CDR2 SNEGSKA (reference sequence). The CDR3 protein is CSARDLTTTGNTEAFF. The DNA of the CDR3 is TGCAGTGCTAGAGACCTTACTACAACAGGGAACACTGAAGCTTTCTTT.

The rearrangement links TRBV9 to TRBJ2-3, with 9 bases identical to TRBD2. V lost 5 bases to trimming and J lost 0 bases; unmatched junction nucleotides: 4. This CDR3 is built from 15 residues. CDR1 SGDLS and CDR2 YYNGEE come from the germline V gene. The CDR3 here is CASRPSGASTDTQYF. The CDR3 coding sequence is TGTGCCAGCAGACCTAGCGGGGCTAGCACAGATACGCAGTATTTT. The full variable domain, in which reference TRBV9 and TRBJ2-3 provide the parts outside the CDR3, is DSGVTQTPKHLITATGQRVTLRCSPRSGDLSVYWYQQSLDQGLQFLIQYYNGEERAKGNILERFSAQQFPDLHSELNLSSLELGDSALYFCASRPSGASTDTQYFGPGTRLTVL.

This clonotype was counted many times. The rearrangement links TRBV7-8 to TRBJ2-1; D gene uncertain. CDR3 length: 16 residues. Trimming shortened V by 4 bases and J by 3 bases, and 16 bases separated the two germline ends. Germline lookup yields CDR1 SGHVS and CDR2 FQNEAQ. CDR3 in amino acids: CASSSVDSTSYNEQFF. The CDR3 bases are TGTGCCAGCAGCTCAGTCGACTCCACCAGCTACAATGAGCAGTTCTTC.

J is TRBJ1-2 and V is TRBV2, with 8 bases matching TRBD1. CDR3 length equals 16 residues. V lost 2 bases, J lost 2 bases, and 7 bases stayed unmatched. Germline lookup yields CDR1 SNHLY and CDR2 FYNNEI. In nucleotides, the CDR3 is TGTGCCAGCAGTGAAACTAGACAGGGGATAAACTATGGCTACACCTTC. Translating it yields CASSETRQGINYGYTF. The full variable domain, completed using reference TRBV2 and TRBJ1-2, is EPEVTQTPSHQVTQMGQEVILRCVPISNHLYFYWYRQILGQKVEFLVSFYNNEISEKSEIFDDQFSVERPDGSNFTLKIRSTKLEDSAMYFCASSETRQGINYGYTFGSGTRLTVV.

The CDR3 protein is CSVDTSGRVETQYF. The CDR3 bases are TGCAGCGTAGATACTAGCGGGAGAGTAGAGACCCAGTACTTC. The chain combines TRBV29-1 with TRBJ2-5; 11 nucleotides agree with TRBD2. The CDR3 is 14 amino acids. Trimming cost V 6 bases and J 4 bases; bases outside gene matches: 7. Looked up from germline, CDR1 is SQVTM and CDR2 is ANQGSEA.

This sequence joins TRBV29-1 and TRBJ1-1; 8 bases line up with TRBD1. The V gene end was trimmed by 7 bases and the J gene end by 1 base; junction bases not matched to a gene: 17. CDR1 and CDR2 from the germline V gene are SQVTM and ANQGSEA. CDR3 length equals 17 residues. CDR3 protein: CSAVGQGRGSSNTEAFF. The CDR3 nucleotides are TGCAGCGCCGTCGGACAGGGCCGCGGATCGTCGAACACTGAAGCTTTCTTT. The whole variable domain, remainder taken from reference TRBV29-1 and TRBJ1-1, is SAVISQKPSRDICQRGTSLTIQCQVDSQVTMMFWYRQQPGQSLTLIATANQGSEATYESGFVIDKFPISRPNLTFSTLTVSNMSPEDSSIYLCSAVGQGRGSSNTEAFFGQGTRLTVV.

This clonotype was recorded a few times. The V call is TRBV6-5, the J call TRBJ1-2; D perhaps matches TRBD1 (6 bases). Germline CDR1 MNHEY, CDR2 SVGAGI. Trimming left V 2 bases short and J 8 bases short, with 12 bases between. The CDR3 is 13 residues long. CDR3 amino acids: CASSYPGTRGYTF. The DNA for the CDR3 is TGTGCCAGCAGTTACCCAGGGACAAGAGGCTACACCTTC.

For this clonotype: Germline is not matched at one junction end, which may reflect a read error. In DNA form, the CDR3 reads TGTACCAGCAGTTTTTTGGGTAGTAGTGGCGAGCAGTACTTC. Translation: CTSSFLGSSGEQYF. The V and J genes are TRBV27 and TRBJ2-7; the D is unclear. This CDR3 comprises 14 residues. Germline V gene data show CDR1 as MNHEY and CDR2 as SMNVEV (reference sequence).

This clonotype has only a few counts. The gene calls are TRBV13 and TRBJ2-5; D is uncertain. The germline V gene has CDR1 PRHDT and CDR2 FYEKMQ (reference sequence). Trimming removed 5 bases at V and 2 bases at J, with 12 bases between. CDR3 length equals 14 residues. The chain's CDR3 is CASSPRTEQETQYF. The CDR3 nucleotides are TGTGCCAGCAGCCCCCGGACGGAGCAAGAGACCCAGTACTTC. Full variable domain (rest looked up from reference TRBV13 and TRBJ2-5): AAGVIQSPRHLIKEKRETATLKCYPIPRHDTVYWYQQGPGQDPQFLISFYEKMQSDKGSIPDRFSAQQFSDYHSELNMSSLELGDSALYFCASSPRTEQETQYFGPGTRLLVL.

In its sample, this clonotype was seen a few times. Here the CDR3 reads CAIPTSGATTGELFF. Written as DNA, the CDR3 is TGTGCCATCCCGACTAGCGGGGCAACTACCGGGGAGCTGTTTTTT. The rearrangement joins TRBV10-3 to TRBJ2-2; 11 positions agree with TRBD2. The CDR3 sequence is 15 residues long. Germline V CDR1 and CDR2: ENHRY, SYGVKD. V dropped 8 bases and J dropped 5; count of bases not matched to a gene: 7.

The chain recombines TRBV20-1 with TRBJ2-3, with 11 bases aligning to TRBD2. This CDR3 is built from 14 residues. Germline lookup yields CDR1 DFQATT and CDR2 SNEGSKA (reference sequence). Trimming took 6 bases from V and 3 from J; bases not matched to a gene: 5. CDR3 nucleotide sequence: TGCAGTGCCCGTAGCGGGAGGGTTACAGATACGCAGTATTTT. This sequence encodes CSARSGRVTDTQYF.

The rearrangement uses TRBV20-1 and TRBJ1-4; possible D gene TRBD1, 5 bases. Trimming left V 4 bases short and J 0 bases short, with 12 bases between. Germline CDR1 is DFQATT and CDR2 is SNEGSKA (reference sequence). The CDR3 length is 15 residues. The CDR3 DNA reads as TGCAGTGCTAAAGAGGGGACTACAACTAATGAAAAACTGTTTTTT. It codes for CSAKEGTTTNEKLFF.

V and J are TRBV28 and TRBJ2-3, with 9 bases that match TRBD2. The V and J ends lost 7 bases and 1 base, in that order; junction bases with no gene match: 3. Looked up from germline, CDR1 is MDHEN and CDR2 is SYDVKM. This CDR3 is 14 amino acids long. The CDR3 DNA reads as TGTGCCAGCATGAGGACTAGCGGCACAGATACGCAGTATTTT. Translated: CASMRTSGTDTQYF.

The rearrangement links TRBV9 to TRBJ1-1; 10 bases fit TRBD1. J gave up 8 bases and V 0 bases, and 10 bases lay outside the gene matches. CDR3 length: 16 residues. CDR1 and CDR2 (germline): SGDLS, YYNGEE. The CDR3 nucleotides read TGTGCCAGCAGCGTAGACGGGACAGGGGAGGTCGGCGAAGCTTTCTTT. Translated, it gives CASSVDGTGEVGEAFF.

CDR3 sequence: CAGDSYGYTF. CDR3 nucleotide sequence: TGTGCCGGAGACAGCTATGGCTACACCTTC. This sequence joins TRBV7-9 and TRBJ1-2, with D tentatively TRBD1 (5 bases). The V end lost 11 bases, the J end lost 4 bases, and 8 bases lay between the germline ends. The CDR3 spans 10 residues. The V gene's germline CDR1 is SEHNR and CDR2 FQNEAQ (reference sequence).

Worth noting for this clonotype: A read error may be the cause here, since a much bigger clone is one base away. The rearrangement links TRBV10-3 to TRBJ2-5; D unresolved. The germline V gene has CDR1 ENHRY and CDR2 SYGVKD. The CDR3 covers 14 residues. The ends were cut back, 1 base at V and 11 bases at J, with 17 bases in the middle. The CDR3, as DNA: TGTGCCATCAGTGAGTTCCAGCAGAACAATGAGCAGTACTTC. It specifies CAISEFQQNNEQYF.

This clonotype was detected only a few times. The chain has TRBV5-1 and TRBJ2-7; possibly TRBD1 or TRBD2 for D (5 bases each). The CDR3 loop spans 16 amino acids. Trimming pared 3 bases from V and 1 base from J, leaving 17 bases between. Germline V CDR1 and CDR2: SGHRS, YFSETQ. CDR3 sequence reads: CASSSGTVQGSYEQYF. DNA of the CDR3: TGCGCCAGCAGCTCCGGGACGGTTCAGGGTTCCTACGAGCAGTACTTC.

In this sample, this clonotype turned up many times. The chain recombines TRBV27 with TRBJ2-7; the D call may be TRBD1 or TRBD2 (5 bases each). Germline V lookup: CDR1 MNHEY, CDR2 SMNVEV (reference sequence). Trimming pared 3 bases from V and 7 bases from J, leaving 7 bases between. The CDR3 spans 11 residues. The DNA for the CDR3 is TGTGCCAGCAGTTTCGGGGCTGAGCAGTACTTC. Translation gives CASSFGAEQYF.

This chain links TRBV6-5 with TRBJ1-4, with D possibly being TRBD1 (5 bases). Per the germline V gene, CDR1 is MNHEY and CDR2 is SVGAGI. This CDR3 comprises 16 residues. V was shortened by 2 bases and J by 0 bases, with 10 bases between the two germline ends. The CDR3 here is CASSYATVTTNEKLFF. In nucleotides, the CDR3 is TGTGCCAGCAGTTACGCGACAGTTACAACTAATGAAAAACTGTTTTTT.

Remarks on this clonotype: A clone one base away is much larger, so this may be a read error. The chain combines TRBV12-3 or TRBV12-4 with TRBJ2-1, with D unresolved. V lost 6 bases and J lost 10, with 10 bases in between. This CDR3 region has 11 residues. In nucleotides, the CDR3 is TGTGCCAGCAGGTTCCTAAGGGAGCAGTTCTTC. It encodes CASRFLREQFF.

The chain carries TRBV20-1 and TRBJ2-3; 9 positions match TRBD2. Unmatched junction bases numbered 8, after V lost 4 bases and J lost 0 bases. Germline assignment: CDR1 DFQATT and CDR2 SNEGSKA (reference sequence). The CDR3 consists of 16 residues. CDR3: CSAKFLAGLSTDTQYF. CDR3 DNA sequence: TGCAGTGCTAAGTTTCTAGCGGGGCTGAGCACAGATACGCAGTATTTT.

This clonotype was picked up one time. The chain has TRBV20-1 and TRBJ2-7; D remains ambiguous. Near its end, the DNA agrees better with TRBJ2-5, so the J call may be wrong. The CDR3 runs to 11 residues. The germline gives CDR1 DFQATT, CDR2 SNEGSKA (reference sequence). The CDR3 DNA is TGCAGTGCTCCATTAGTGGAGACCCAGTACTTC. Its translation: CSAPLVETQYF.

The chain employs TRBV2 and TRBJ2-1; maybe TRBD2 (5 bases). In germline, CDR1 is SNHLY, CDR2 FYNNEI. The CDR3 runs to 16 residues. The V end was cut by 3 bases, the J end by 6 bases, with 18 bases between. CDR3 in DNA: TGTGCCAGCAGTGATCGATTGGCTAGGCTAGCCAATGAGCAGTTCTTC. Translated: CASSDRLARLANEQFF.

V usage is TRBV6-1 and J usage is TRBJ2-2; the match to TRBD1 covers 8 bases. V was clipped by 4 bases and J by 2 bases; unmatched bases: 9. CDR1 and CDR2 from the germline V gene are MNHNS and SASEGT. The length of the CDR3 is 17 residues. In nucleotides, the CDR3 is TGTGCCAGCAGTGTGGTCTCGACAGGGGTTAACACCGGGGAGCTGTTTTTT. Translating it yields CASSVVSTGVNTGELFF.

The table lists this clonotype with a few counts. CDR3 in DNA: TGTGCCAGCAGCCTGAGGGACGAGAACAGTGCCGGCTACACCTTC. Protein sequence: CASSLRDENSAGYTF. The gene calls are TRBV7-8 and TRBJ1-2, with a tentative D call TRBD1 (5 bases). Trimming stripped 5 bases from V and 8 bases from J, with 21 bases between. There are 15 residues in the CDR3. The V gene's germline CDR1 is SGHVS and CDR2 FQNEAQ.

The chain employs TRBV20-1 and TRBJ2-3, with 8 bases lining up with TRBD2. The V and J ends lost 5 bases and 0 bases, in that order; junction bases with no gene match: 16. Germline V lookup: CDR1 DFQATT, CDR2 SNEGSKA (reference sequence). The CDR3 extends over 18 amino acids. The CDR3 bases are TGCAGTGCTGGGACTAGTGGGTCTGGAATAGTTAGCACAGATACGCAGTATTTT. It codes for CSAGTSGSGIVSTDTQYF.

The J gene is TRBJ2-3, the V gene TRBV2; TRBD2 agrees at 15 bases. The V and J ends lost 6 bases and 2 bases, in that order; junction bases with no gene match: 12. Germline V gene sequence: CDR1 SNHLY, CDR2 FYNNEI. This CDR3 spans 19 amino acids. CDR3: CASSPWGTSGGSHTDTQYF. The CDR3 DNA is TGTGCCAGCAGCCCTTGGGGGACTAGCGGGGGGTCTCACACAGATACGCAGTATTTT.

The CDR3 sequence: CSARVGTQQETQYF. The CDR3 DNA reads TGCAGTGCTAGAGTGGGGACTCAACAAGAGACCCAGTACTTC. V is TRBV20-1 and J is TRBJ2-7; D may be TRBD2 (6 bases). The J call is in doubt because the DNA end fits TRBJ2-5 better. The CDR3 has 14 residues. CDR1 is DFQATT, CDR2 SNEGSKA, per germline (reference sequence).